The clone carrying this T cell receptor (beta chain) was detected a few times. Its cognate antigen is unknown. The data belong to a study of T-cell reconstitution after alpha-beta-depleted transplantation in children. Study results and caveats: Some patients showed high day-60 TCRbeta diversity, which derived from surviving recipient T cells and thymic progenitors. The main origin of T-cell counts and diversity one year after transplant was newly produced T cells. Several hundred expanded graft clones reportedly gave rise to the alpha-beta T cells present about two months after transplant.

Between the trimmed V and J ends, which lost 1 base and 1 base, there was a span of 10 bases. The CDR3 has 15 residues. Germline V gene data show CDR1 as SGHRS and CDR2 as YFSETQ. Unique molecular identifiers tagged the TCRbeta library. MiXCR was run by TCRdb on the PCR reads, yielding one entry per CDR3 protein. The table includes some 440,000 distinct CDR3 sequences, about 17% detected once. This receptor was taken from a boy younger than two who had a stem cell transplant for Wiskott-Aldrich syndrome, so the T cells may come from the graft donor. This chain joins TRBV5-1 and TRBJ2-3, with D tentatively TRBD1 (5 bases). The specimen was PBMCs, mostly from graft donor cells, collected 360 days after TCRalphabeta/CD19-depleted stem cell transplant. The CDR3 DNA reads as TGCGCCAGCAGCTTGAAGGCCAGGGGCACAGATACGCAGTATTTT. Protein: CASSLKARGTDTQYF.